This paragraph covers one T cell receptor (beta chain) sequence. The target antigen is unknown. This sample was included in a study of T cell responses to AZD1222 COVID-19 vaccine. TCRdb's table, derived via immunoSEQ multiplex PCR, lists solely in-frame clones and lacks some. The sample has under 30,000 clones; about 86% are singletons. CDR3 length: 14 amino acids. The J segment lost 5 bases and the V segment lost 3 bases, leaving 1 base of the junction unmatched. Germline lookup yields CDR1 LNHDA and CDR2 SQIVND (reference sequence). The study, taken as a whole, reports: The CD4 TCRs associated with vaccination extended across spike and predominated at 160-218 and 743-854.

The clonotype was recovered from an adult who received the AZD1222 COVID-19 vaccine. Here the sequenced sample was peripheral blood, taken 28 days after the second AZD1222 dose. The chain employs TRBV19 and TRBJ1-4; 9 nucleotides match TRBD1. CDR3 protein: CASSIGQGNEKLFF. The CDR3 DNA reads TGTGCCAGTAGTATTGGACAGGGGAATGAAAAACTGTTTTTT. Combining the CDR3 with reference TRBV19 and TRBJ1-4 gives the whole variable domain DGGITQSPKYLFRKEGQNVTLSCEQNLNHDAMYWYRQDPGQGLRLIYYSQIVNDFQKGDIAEGYSVSREKKESFPLTVTSAQKNPTAFYLCASSIGQGNEKLFFGSGTQLSVL.